The clone carrying this T cell receptor beta chain was seen a handful of times. The antigen remains undetermined. This record comes from a study of cytomegalovirus exposure and HLA in healthy donors. Findings and caveats of the study: Accurate HLA-A and HLA-B prediction from TCR beta sequences was reported for most subjects. 150 to 200 TCR beta chains were listed as cytomegalovirus-associated. A previous analysis found most TCR beta V segments productive roughly 90% or roughly 30% of the time.

A multiplex PCR was run with 60 Vbeta primers and 13 Jbeta primers. Only in-frame clones appear in the TCRdb table, and some are missing; sequencing was by immunoSEQ multiplex PCR. The sample contains under 200,000 clones, roughly 70% of which appear only once. Looked up from germline, CDR1 is KGHSH and CDR2 is LQKENI. The CDR3 contains 17 residues. V lost 3 bases to trimming and J lost 0 bases; unmatched junction nucleotides: 6. Everyone who donated was a healthy bone marrow donor. V and J are TRBV18 and TRBJ1-2; 11 nucleotides line up with TRBD1. The sequenced sample was PBMCs. This clonotype originated in a girl aged 10-17 years in good health and CMV-seronegative. CDR3 sequence (DNA): TGTGCCAGCTCACCCCCTACGGGACAGGGGGCTAACTATGGCTACACCTTC. Its protein product is CASSPPTGQGANYGYTF. The variable domain in full, with the rest retrieved from reference TRBV18 and TRBJ1-2, is NAGVMQNPRHLVRRRGQEARLRCSPMKGHSHVYWYRQLPEEGLKFMVYLQKENIIDESGMPKERFSAEFPKEGPSILRIQQVVRGDSAAYFCASSPPTGQGANYGYTFGSGTRLTVV.